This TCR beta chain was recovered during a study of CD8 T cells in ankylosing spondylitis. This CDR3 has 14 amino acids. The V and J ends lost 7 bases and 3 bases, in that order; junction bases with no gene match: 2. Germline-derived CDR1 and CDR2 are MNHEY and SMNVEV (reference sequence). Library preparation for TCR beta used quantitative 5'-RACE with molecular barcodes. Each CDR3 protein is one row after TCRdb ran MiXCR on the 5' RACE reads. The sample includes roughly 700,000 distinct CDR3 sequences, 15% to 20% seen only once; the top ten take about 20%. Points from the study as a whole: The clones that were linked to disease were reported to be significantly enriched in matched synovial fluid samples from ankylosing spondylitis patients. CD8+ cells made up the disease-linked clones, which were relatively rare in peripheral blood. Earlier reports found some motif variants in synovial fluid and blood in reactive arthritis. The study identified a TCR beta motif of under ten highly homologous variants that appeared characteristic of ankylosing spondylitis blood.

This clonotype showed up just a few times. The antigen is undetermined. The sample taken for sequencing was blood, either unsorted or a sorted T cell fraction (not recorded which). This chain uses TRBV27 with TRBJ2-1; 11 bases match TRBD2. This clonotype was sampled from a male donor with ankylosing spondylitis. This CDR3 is CASMLAGGYNEQFF. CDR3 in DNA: TGTGCCAGCATGCTAGCGGGGGGCTACAATGAGCAGTTCTTC.